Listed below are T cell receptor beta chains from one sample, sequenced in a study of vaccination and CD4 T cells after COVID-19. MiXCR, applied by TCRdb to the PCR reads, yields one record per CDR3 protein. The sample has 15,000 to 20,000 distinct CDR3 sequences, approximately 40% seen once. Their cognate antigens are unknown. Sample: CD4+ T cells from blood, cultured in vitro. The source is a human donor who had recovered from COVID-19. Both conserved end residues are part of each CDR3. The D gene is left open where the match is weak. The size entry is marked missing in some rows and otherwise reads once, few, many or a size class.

TGCAGTGCTAGAGAATCTTTAGCGGGGGGCACAGATACGCAGTATTTT,CSARESLAGGTDTQYF,.,16,TRBD2,TRBV20-1,TRBJ2-3
TGTGCCTCGGGAAATAACTATGGCTACACCTTC,CASGNNYGYTF,.,11,.,TRBV30,TRBJ1-2
TGCAGTGCTGGAGAACAGGACGGGAGGAACACCGGGGAGCTGTTTTTT,CSAGEQDGRNTGELFF,.,16,.,TRBV20-1,TRBJ2-2
TGCAGTGCTTCAACATGGACAGGGGCCTACAATGAGCAGTTCTTC,CSASTWTGAYNEQFF,medium-sized,15,TRBD1,TRBV20-1,TRBJ2-1
TGTGCCAGCAGCCGCCGGGACTTCACAGATACGCAGTATTTT,CASSRRDFTDTQYF,few,14,.,TRBV11-3,TRBJ2-3
TGTGCCAGCAGCCAAGATCGGGACAGGGGGGAGCAAGAGACCCAGTACTTC,CASSQDRDRGEQETQYF,.,17,TRBD1,TRBV14,TRBJ2-5
TGCAGTGCTAAAATGCGGTTGGGATGGGGGAACACTGAAGCTTTCTTT,CSAKMRLGWGNTEAFF,few,16,.,TRBV20-1,TRBJ1-1
TGCGCCAGCAGCGAAAGACAGGGGACGTACAATGAGCAGTTCTTC,CASSERQGTYNEQFF,few,15,TRBD1,TRBV5-1,TRBJ2-1
TGCAGTGCTAGGGCCGGGGTCTATGGCTACACCTTC,CSARAGVYGYTF,.,12,.,TRBV20-1,TRBJ1-2
TGTGCCAGCACACGGGAGGGTTGGTATACGCAGTATTTT,CASTREGWYTQYF,.,13,TRBD2,TRBV28,TRBJ2-3
TGTGCCAGCAGCTTACAGGGAGGGCACACTGAAGCTTTCTTT,CASSLQGGHTEAFF,.,14,.,TRBV7-2,TRBJ1-1
TGTGCCAGCACTTCACCTAGGGGCACTGAAGCTTTCTTT,CASTSPRGTEAFF,.,13,.,TRBV6-1,TRBJ1-1
TGCGCCAGCAGCCAACAGTGGAGGCAAGAGACCCAGTACTTC,CASSQQWRQETQYF,.,14,.,TRBV4-1,TRBJ2-5
TGTGCCAGCAGCTTGGGGACAGGGCCACATCAGCCCCAGCATTTT,CASSLGTGPHQPQHF,few,15,TRBD1,TRBV5-8,TRBJ1-5
TGTGCCACCAGTGATTTTTGGTTGCATAGTGGCTACACCTTC,CATSDFWLHSGYTF,few,14,.,TRBV24-1,TRBJ1-2
TGCAGTGCCCTCCTCCCACTCGGTGAGCAGTTCTTC,CSALLPLGEQFF,few,12,.,TRBV20-1,TRBJ2-1
TGTGCCAGCAGTTACGGGGAGAACTATGGCTACACCTTC,CASSYGENYGYTF,few,13,.,TRBV6-5,TRBJ1-2
TGTGCCGGAGGCGGACAGGGCGCCAATCAGCCCCAGCATTTT,CAGGGQGANQPQHF,few,14,TRBD1,TRBV19,TRBJ1-5
TGTGCCAGTAGTAGGCCGGGGCAAAATAGCAATCAGCCCCAGCATTTT,CASSRPGQNSNQPQHF,.,16,.,TRBV19,TRBJ1-5
TGTGCCAGTAGTCCGGAGGGACAGGTTGAAGCTTTCTTT,CASSPEGQVEAFF,few,13,TRBD1,TRBV19,TRBJ1-1
TGTGCCAGCAGCCTTGGAAGGCTAGCGGGAGGAAGCTCCTACAATGAGCAGTTCTTC,CASSLGRLAGGSSYNEQFF,once,19,TRBD2,TRBV3-1,TRBJ2-1
TGTGCCAGCAGCCCCGGGGGAGATACGCAGTATTTT,CASSPGGDTQYF,.,12,.,TRBV7-2,TRBJ2-3
TGTGCCAGCAGCCAAGATCTTGCTTCTGGGGCCAACGTCCTGACTTTC,CASSQDLASGANVLTF,.,16,.,TRBV4-2,TRBJ2-6
TGTGCCAGCATGCCCTGGACAGGGAAAGAGACCCAGTACTTC,CASMPWTGKETQYF,few,14,TRBD1,TRBV6-1,TRBJ2-5
TGTGCCAGCAGCCCCTTGACAGGAGGATATGGCTACACCTTC,CASSPLTGGYGYTF,.,14,.,TRBV7-9,TRBJ1-2
TGTGCCAGCCGCTCTGGAAACACCATATATTTT,CASRSGNTIYF,few,11,.,TRBV7-9,TRBJ1-3
TGTGCCAGCAGTTACGACTACATAGCGGGCGGACAAGAGACCCAGTACTTC,CASSYDYIAGGQETQYF,.,17,TRBD2,TRBV6-5,TRBJ2-5
TGTGCCACCAGCAGAGATGGGGTTGTGAAAGCTTTCTTT,CATSRDGVVKAFF,.,13,.,TRBV15,TRBJ1-1
TGTGCCAGCAGGGGCGCAGGGGATTCACCCCTCCACTTT,CASRGAGDSPLHF,.,13,.,TRBV2,TRBJ1-6
TGCAGTGCTCCGAGACAATACCGGACAGGACTAGCGTACGAGCAGTACTTC,CSAPRQYRTGLAYEQYF,few,17,TRBD2,TRBV20-1,TRBJ2-7
TGCAGTGCTAGAGATGAGGACCCCCGGGGTGCCTACGAGCAGTACTTC,CSARDEDPRGAYEQYF,few,16,.,TRBV20-1,TRBJ2-7
TGTGCCAGTAGCCGGGACAGGGGCTCCTACGAGCAGTACTTC,CASSRDRGSYEQYF,.,14,TRBD1,TRBV19,TRBJ2-7
TGTGCCAGCAGTTCTGCCAAAGGCACAGATACGCAGTATTTT,CASSSAKGTDTQYF,.,14,.,TRBV28,TRBJ2-3
TGTGCCAGCAGTGCCCTCTTCGGAGTTGGCAATCAGCCCCAGCATTTT,CASSALFGVGNQPQHF,few,16,.,TRBV2,TRBJ1-5
TGCAGTGCTATCCGGCGAACTAGCGCACCAGATACGCAGTATTTT,CSAIRRTSAPDTQYF,.,15,TRBD2,TRBV20-1,TRBJ2-3
TGTGCCAGCAGTCTAGCCTCCTACGAGCAGTACTTC,CASSLASYEQYF,.,12,.,TRBV12-3/TRBV12-4,TRBJ2-7
TGCGCCAGCAGCCAAGTAACTAGGAGGGCCAATGAGCAGTTCTTC,CASSQVTRRANEQFF,.,15,.,TRBV4-1,TRBJ2-1
TGTGCCAGCAGCTTAGACCGGCCCCCATTACAATATGAGCAGTTCTTC,CASSLDRPPLQYEQFF,few,16,.,TRBV7-9,TRBJ2-1
TGCGCCAGCCAGGCGGGGGCGAGGAATGAGCAGTTCTTC,CASQAGARNEQFF,few,13,.,TRBV10-1,TRBJ2-1
TGCAGTGCTAGTGCTAGCTCTGGGGGCGCGGGAACCGGGGAGCTGTTTTTT,CSASASSGGAGTGELFF,.,17,.,TRBV20-1,TRBJ2-2
TGTGCCAGCAGCGCCACTAGCACGACCTCCTACAATGAGCAGTTCTTC,CASSATSTTSYNEQFF,.,16,.,TRBV7-6,TRBJ2-1